The clone carrying this TCR beta chain has only one observation. At one boundary the junction diverges from the germline segment, which might be a read error. Total RNA extracted from each sample amounted to at least 6 micrograms. The sample comes from a study of blood T cells in healthy people across ages. Combining a sample-barcoded 5' primer with a J-beta primer mix, a second PCR ran for roughly 7 to 12 cycles. Every molecule of cDNA carried a tag from a template-switch adaptor with 12 random nucleotides. TCRdb re-called the 5' RACE reads through MiXCR, storing one row per CDR3 protein. In the table there are some 1,800,000 distinct CDR3 sequences, 30% to 40% of which are singletons. This sequence was found in a human donor in good health. Sequences were obtained from blood.

The DNA of the CDR3 is TGCGCCAGCAGCTTGGGATCTACAGGGTTTCAAGAGGCCCAGTACTTC. Translation gives CASSLGSTGFQEAQYF. The chain joins TRBV5-1 to TRBJ2-5; perhaps TRBD1 as D (6 bases). The CDR3 length is 16 residues. The germline CDR1 and CDR2 sequences are SGHRS and YFSETQ.